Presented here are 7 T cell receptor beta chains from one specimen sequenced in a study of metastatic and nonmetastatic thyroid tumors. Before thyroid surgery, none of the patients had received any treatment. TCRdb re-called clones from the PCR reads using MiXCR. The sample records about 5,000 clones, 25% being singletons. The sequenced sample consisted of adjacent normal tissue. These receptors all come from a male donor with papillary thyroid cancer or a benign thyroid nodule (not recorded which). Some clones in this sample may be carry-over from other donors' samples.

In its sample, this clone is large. The CDR3 bases are TGTGCCAGCAGCTCTGACATGGTGAGGCAAAAACTGTTTTTT. It codes for CASSSDMVRQKLFF. This chain uses TRBV5-5 with TRBJ1-4, with unresolved D. V lost 3 bases and J lost 9, with 15 bases in between. The CDR3 extends over 14 amino acids. Germline CDR1 is SGHKS and CDR2 is YYEKEE (reference sequence).

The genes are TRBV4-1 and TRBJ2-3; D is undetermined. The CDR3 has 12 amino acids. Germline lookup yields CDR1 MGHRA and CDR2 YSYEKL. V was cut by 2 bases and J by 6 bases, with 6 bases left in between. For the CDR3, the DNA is TGCGCCAGCAGCCAAAGTTGGGATACGCAGTATTTT. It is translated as CASSQSWDTQYF.

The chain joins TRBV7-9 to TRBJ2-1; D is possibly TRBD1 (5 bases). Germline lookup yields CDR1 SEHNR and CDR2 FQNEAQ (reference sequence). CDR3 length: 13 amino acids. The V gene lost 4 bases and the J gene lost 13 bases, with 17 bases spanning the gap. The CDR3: CASSSLYGADQFF. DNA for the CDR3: TGTGCCAGCAGCTCCCTTTATGGGGCAGATCAGTTCTTC.

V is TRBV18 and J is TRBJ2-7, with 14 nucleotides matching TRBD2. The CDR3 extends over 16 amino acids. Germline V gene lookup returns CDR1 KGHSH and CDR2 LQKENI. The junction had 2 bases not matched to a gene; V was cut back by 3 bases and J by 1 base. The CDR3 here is CASSPGLAGESYEQYF. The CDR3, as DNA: TGTGCCAGCTCACCGGGACTAGCGGGAGAATCCTACGAGCAGTACTTC.

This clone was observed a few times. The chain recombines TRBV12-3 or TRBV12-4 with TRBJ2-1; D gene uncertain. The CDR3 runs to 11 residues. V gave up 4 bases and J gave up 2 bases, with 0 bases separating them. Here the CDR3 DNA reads TGTGCCAGCAGTTCCTACAATGAGCAGTTCTTC. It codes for CASSSYNEQFF.

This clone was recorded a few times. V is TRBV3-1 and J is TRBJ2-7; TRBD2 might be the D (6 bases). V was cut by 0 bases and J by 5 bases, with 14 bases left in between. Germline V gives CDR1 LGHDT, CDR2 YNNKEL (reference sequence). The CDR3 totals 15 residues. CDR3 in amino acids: CASSQDIAGMDEQYF. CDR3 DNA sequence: TGTGCCAGCAGCCAAGATATTGCGGGGATGGACGAGCAGTACTTC.

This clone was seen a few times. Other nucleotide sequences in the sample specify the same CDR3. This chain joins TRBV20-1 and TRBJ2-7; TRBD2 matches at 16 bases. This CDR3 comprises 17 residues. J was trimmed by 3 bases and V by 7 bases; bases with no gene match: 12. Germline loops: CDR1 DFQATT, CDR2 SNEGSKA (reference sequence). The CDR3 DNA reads TGCAGTGGAACAGGGACTAGCGGGGGGGCTACGGGCTACGAGCAGTACTTC. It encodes CSGTGTSGGATGYEQYF.